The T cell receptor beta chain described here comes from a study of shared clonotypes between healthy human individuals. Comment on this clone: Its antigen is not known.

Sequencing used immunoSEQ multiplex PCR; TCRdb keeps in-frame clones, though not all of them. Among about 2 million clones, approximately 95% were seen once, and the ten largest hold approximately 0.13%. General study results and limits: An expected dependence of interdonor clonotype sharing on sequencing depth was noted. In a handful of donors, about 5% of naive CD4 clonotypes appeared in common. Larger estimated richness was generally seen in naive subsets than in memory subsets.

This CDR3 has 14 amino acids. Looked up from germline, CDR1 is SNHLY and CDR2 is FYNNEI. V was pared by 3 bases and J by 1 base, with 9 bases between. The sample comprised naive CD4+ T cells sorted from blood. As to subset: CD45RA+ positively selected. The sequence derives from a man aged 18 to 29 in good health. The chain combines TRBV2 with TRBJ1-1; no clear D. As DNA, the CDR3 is TGTGCCAGCAGTGATTGGCAGGCGAACACTGAAGCTTTCTTT. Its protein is CASSDWQANTEAFF.